One TCR beta chain is described in this entry. Its antigen is currently unknown. The data originate from a study of T cells expressing NK-cell markers. Study details: Sorted CD3+CD56-NKG2C+, CD3+CD56+NKG2C- and CD3+CD56+NKG2C+ T cells were the source of the TCR beta repertoires. Study-level results: A few donors' CD3+CD56-NKG2C+ cells were dominated by the same clonotypes. Roughly six donors showed dominant NKG2C+ clonotypes comprising roughly 1.0-7.5% of their CD8+ T cells.

What made the TCR beta cDNA was 5'RACE template switching with UMIs. TCRdb re-analyzed the 5' RACE reads; it lists each CDR3 protein once, without DNA. The sample's table shows hundreds of thousands of distinct CDR3 sequences. Sequencing used blood T cells: a sorted CD56 or NKG2C T cell subset, CD4+ or CD8+ T cells, or bulk PBMC T cells (not recorded which). This clonotype was obtained from a woman between 18 and 70 years old in good health.

CDR3 in amino acids: CASSSATGTILAGELFF. This rearrangement joins TRBV6-2 or TRBV6-3 to TRBJ2-2; TCRdb's D gene call, TRBD1, goes unchecked for lack of DNA. CDR1 is MNHEY and CDR2 is SVGEGT in the germline V gene. The CDR3 runs to 17 residues.